This TCR beta chain came from a study of cytomegalovirus exposure and HLA in healthy donors. Findings and caveats of the study: Across HLA loci, a later analysis found differing TCR association rates, with DRB1 most and HLA-C fewest. HLA alleles showed associations with 15,000 to 20,000 TCR beta sequences in a later analysis, at a 0.05 false discovery rate. In a later analysis, productive TCRs from donors in an Asian-associated ancestry cluster reportedly carried fewer N-insertions than the cohort mean.

In the case of this clone: No antigen is known for it.

Primers included in the PCR were 60 Vbeta and 13 Jbeta primers. The repertoire was sequenced with immunoSEQ multiplex PCR; TCRdb's copy has only in-frame clones and lacks some. The repertoire has about 160,000 clones, 70% to 90% of them found once; the top ten carry around 6.7%. Sequenced sample: PBMCs. The receptor was derived from a woman aged 25 to 45 in good health and CMV-seropositive.

CDR3 nucleotides: TGTGCCAGCAGTGTCGGACAGTTAGGGGCCTATGGCTACACCTTC. Its protein is CASSVGQLGAYGYTF. The V gene is TRBV6-6, the J gene TRBJ1-2; possible D gene TRBD1, 6 bases. The CDR3 is made up of 15 amino acids. CDR1 and CDR2 (germline): MNHNY, SVGAGI (reference sequence). The V and J ends lost 5 bases and 4 bases respectively, with 17 bases between them.